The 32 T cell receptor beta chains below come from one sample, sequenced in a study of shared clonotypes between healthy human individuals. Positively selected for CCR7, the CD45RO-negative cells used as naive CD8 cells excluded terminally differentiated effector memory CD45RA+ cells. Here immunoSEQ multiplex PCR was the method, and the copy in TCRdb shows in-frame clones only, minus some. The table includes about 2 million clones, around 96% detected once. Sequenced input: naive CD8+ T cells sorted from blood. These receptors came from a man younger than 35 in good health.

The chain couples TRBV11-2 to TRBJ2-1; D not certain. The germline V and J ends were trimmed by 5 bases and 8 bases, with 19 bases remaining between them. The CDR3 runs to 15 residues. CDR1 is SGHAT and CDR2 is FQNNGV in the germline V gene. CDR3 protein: CASSVKDLSGYEQFF. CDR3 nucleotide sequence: TGTGCCAGCAGCGTAAAGGACCTATCGGGCTATGAGCAGTTCTTC.

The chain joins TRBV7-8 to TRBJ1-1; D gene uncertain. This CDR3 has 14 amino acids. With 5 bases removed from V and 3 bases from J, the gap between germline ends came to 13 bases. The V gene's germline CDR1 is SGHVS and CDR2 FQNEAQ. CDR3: CASSHASWDTEAFF. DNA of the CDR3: TGTGCCAGCAGCCACGCGAGTTGGGACACTGAAGCTTTCTTT.

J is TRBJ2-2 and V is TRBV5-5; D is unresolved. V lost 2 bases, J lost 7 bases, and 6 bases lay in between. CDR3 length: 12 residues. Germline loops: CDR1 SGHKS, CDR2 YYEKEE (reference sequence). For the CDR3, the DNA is TGTGCCAGCAGCTTCTTTGGCGGGGAGCTGTTTTTT. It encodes CASSFFGGELFF.

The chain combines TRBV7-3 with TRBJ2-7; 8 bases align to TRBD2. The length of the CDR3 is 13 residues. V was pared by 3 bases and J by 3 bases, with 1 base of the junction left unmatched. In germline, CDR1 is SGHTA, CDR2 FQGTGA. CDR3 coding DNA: TGTGCCAGCAGCTTCGCGGGGGGCTACGAGCAGTACTTC. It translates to CASSFAGGYEQYF.

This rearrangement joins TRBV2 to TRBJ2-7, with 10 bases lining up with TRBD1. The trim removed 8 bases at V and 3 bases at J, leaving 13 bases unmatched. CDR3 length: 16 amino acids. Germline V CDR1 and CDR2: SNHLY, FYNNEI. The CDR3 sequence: CASEYVRTGGNYEQYF. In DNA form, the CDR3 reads TGTGCCAGCGAATACGTCCGGACAGGGGGGAACTACGAGCAGTACTTC.

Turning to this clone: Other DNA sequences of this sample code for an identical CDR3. The CDR3 DNA sequence: TGTGCCAGTAGTACCGCAGGGGAGGGGTACGAGCAGTACTTC. It is translated as CASSTAGEGYEQYF. V gene TRBV19 combines with J gene TRBJ2-7; the D gene is possibly TRBD2 (7 bases). V lost 4 bases to trimming and J lost 4 bases, with 14 bases between them. From germline, CDR1 is LNHDA and CDR2 SQIVND (reference sequence). This CDR3 contains 14 residues.

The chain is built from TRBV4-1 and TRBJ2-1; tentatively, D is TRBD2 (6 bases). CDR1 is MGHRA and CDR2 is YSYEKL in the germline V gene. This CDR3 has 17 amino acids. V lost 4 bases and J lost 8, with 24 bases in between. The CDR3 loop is CASSLISGRLESDEQFF. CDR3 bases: TGCGCCAGCAGCCTAATTAGCGGCAGACTAGAGTCGGATGAGCAGTTCTTC.

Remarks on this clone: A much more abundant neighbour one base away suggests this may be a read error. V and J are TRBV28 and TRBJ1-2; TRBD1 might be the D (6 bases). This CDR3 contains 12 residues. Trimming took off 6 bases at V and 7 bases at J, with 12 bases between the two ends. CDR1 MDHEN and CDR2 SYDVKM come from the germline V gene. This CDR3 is CASSPDSFGYTF. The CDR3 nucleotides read TGTGCCAGCAGCCCGGACAGCTTTGGCTACACCTTC.

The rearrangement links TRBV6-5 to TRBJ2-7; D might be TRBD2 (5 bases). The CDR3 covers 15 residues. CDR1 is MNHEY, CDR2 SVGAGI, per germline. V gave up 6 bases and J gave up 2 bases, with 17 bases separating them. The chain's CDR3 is CASRSQEERPYEQYF. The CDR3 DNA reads TGTGCCAGCAGATCCCAGGAGGAAAGACCCTACGAGCAGTACTTC.

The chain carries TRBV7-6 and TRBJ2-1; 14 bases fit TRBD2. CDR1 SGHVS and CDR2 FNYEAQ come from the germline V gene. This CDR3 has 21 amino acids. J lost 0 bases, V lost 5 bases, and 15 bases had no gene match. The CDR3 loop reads CASSRIPGTSGSPSSYNEQFF. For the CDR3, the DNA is TGTGCCAGCAGCCGAATCCCCGGGACTAGCGGGAGCCCCAGCTCCTACAATGAGCAGTTCTTC.

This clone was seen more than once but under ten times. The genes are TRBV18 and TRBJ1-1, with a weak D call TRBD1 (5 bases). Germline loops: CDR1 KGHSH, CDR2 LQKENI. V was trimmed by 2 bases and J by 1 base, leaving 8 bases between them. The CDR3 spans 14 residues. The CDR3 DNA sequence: TGTGCCAGCTCACCAGGGGCTAGGAACACTGAAGCTTTCTTT. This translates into CASSPGARNTEAFF.

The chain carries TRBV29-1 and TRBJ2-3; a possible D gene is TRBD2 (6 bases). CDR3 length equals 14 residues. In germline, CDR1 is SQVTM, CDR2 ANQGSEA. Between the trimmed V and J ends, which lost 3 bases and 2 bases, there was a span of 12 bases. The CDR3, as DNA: TGCAGCGTTGATGGCGGGGCCTCCACAGATACGCAGTATTTT. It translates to CSVDGGASTDTQYF.

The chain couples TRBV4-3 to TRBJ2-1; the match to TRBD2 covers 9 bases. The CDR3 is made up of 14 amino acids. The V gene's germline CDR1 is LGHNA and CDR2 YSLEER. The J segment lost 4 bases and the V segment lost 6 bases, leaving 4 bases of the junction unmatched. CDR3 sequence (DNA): TGCGCCAGCAGTTTAGCGGGAGTTTACAATGAGCAGTTCTTC. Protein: CASSLAGVYNEQFF.

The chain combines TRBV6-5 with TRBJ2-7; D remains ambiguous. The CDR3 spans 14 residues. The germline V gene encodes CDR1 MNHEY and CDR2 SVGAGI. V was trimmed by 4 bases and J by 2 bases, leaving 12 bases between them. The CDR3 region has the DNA TGTGCCAGCAGTTCCTTGACGGTGACCTACGAGCAGTACTTC. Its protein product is CASSSLTVTYEQYF.

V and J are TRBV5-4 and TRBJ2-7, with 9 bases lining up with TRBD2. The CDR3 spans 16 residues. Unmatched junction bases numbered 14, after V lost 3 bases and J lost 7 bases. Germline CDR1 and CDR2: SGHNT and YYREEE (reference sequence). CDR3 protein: CASSSAAGGPGVEQYF. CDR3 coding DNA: TGTGCCAGCAGCTCAGCGGCGGGAGGGCCGGGAGTTGAGCAGTACTTC. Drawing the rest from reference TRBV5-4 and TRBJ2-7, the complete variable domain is ETGVTQSPTHLIKTRGQQVTLRCSSQSGHNTVSWYQQALGQGPQFIFQYYREEENGRGNFPPRFSGLQFPNYSSELNVNALELDDSALYLCASSSAAGGPGVEQYFGPGTRLTVT.

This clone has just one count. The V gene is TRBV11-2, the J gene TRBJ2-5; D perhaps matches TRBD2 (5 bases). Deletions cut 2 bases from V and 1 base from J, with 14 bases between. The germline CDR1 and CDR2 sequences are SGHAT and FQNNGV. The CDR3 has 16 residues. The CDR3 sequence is CASSLSGASIQETQYF. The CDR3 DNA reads TGTGCCAGCAGCTTAAGCGGAGCCTCAATCCAAGAGACCCAGTACTTC.

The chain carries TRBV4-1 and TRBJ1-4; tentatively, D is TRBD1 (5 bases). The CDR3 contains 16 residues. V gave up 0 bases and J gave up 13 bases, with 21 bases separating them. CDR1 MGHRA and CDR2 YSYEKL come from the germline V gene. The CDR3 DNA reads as TGCGCCAGCAGCCAAGATCGTGACAGCCCAACGCAGGTACTGTTTTTT. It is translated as CASSQDRDSPTQVLFF.

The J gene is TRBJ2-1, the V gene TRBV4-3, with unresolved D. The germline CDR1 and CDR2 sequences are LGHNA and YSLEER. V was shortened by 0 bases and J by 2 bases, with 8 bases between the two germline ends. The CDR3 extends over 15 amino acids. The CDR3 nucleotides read TGCGCCAGCAGCCAAGACTACCGAACCTACAATGAGCAGTTCTTC. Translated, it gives CASSQDYRTYNEQFF.

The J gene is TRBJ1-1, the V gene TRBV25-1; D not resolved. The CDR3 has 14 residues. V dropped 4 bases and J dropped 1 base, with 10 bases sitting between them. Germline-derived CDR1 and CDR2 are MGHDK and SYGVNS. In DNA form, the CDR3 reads TGTGCCAGCAGTGGACGAGCCTGGAACACTGAAGCTTTCTTT. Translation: CASSGRAWNTEAFF.

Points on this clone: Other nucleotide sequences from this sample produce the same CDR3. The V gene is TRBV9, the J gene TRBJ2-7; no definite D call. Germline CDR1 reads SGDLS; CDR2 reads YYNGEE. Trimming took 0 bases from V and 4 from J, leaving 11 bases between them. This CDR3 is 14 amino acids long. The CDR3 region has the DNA TGTGCCAGCAGCGTAGATTCAGGCCCTTACGAGCAGTACTTC. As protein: CASSVDSGPYEQYF.

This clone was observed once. This CDR3 is CASSMKGAAKNIQYF. The CDR3 coding sequence is TGTGCCAGTAGTATGAAGGGGGCGGCCAAAAACATTCAGTACTTC. The chain is built from TRBV19 and TRBJ2-4, with 7 bases matching TRBD1. Per the germline V gene, CDR1 is LNHDA and CDR2 is SQIVND (reference sequence). CDR3 length: 15 residues. V lost 3 bases to trimming and J lost 1 base; unmatched junction nucleotides: 3.

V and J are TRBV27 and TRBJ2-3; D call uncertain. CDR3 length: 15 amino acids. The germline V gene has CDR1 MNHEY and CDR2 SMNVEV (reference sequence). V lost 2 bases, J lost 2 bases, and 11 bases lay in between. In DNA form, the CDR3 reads TGTGCCAGCAGTTTAGGCGACACCACCACAGATACGCAGTATTTT. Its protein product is CASSLGDTTTDTQYF.

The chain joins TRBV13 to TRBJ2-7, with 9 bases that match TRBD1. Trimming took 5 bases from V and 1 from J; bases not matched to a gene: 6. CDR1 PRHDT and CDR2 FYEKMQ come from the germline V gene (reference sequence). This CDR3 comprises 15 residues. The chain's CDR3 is CASSAAGQGSYEQYF. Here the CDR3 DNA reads TGTGCCAGCAGCGCAGCGGGACAGGGTTCCTACGAGCAGTACTTC.

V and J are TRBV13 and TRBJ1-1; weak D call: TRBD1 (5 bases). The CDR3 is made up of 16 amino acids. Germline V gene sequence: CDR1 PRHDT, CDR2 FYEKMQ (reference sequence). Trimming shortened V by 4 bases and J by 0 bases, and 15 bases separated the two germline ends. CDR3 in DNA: TGTGCCAGCAGCTCCCCACCGGGACCGATGAACACTGAAGCTTTCTTT. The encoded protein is CASSSPPGPMNTEAFF.

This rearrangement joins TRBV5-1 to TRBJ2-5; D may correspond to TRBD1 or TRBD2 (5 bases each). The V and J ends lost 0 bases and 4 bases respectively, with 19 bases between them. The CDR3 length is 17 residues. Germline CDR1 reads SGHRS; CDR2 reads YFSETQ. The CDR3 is CASSLGDPGSELETQYF. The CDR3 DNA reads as TGCGCCAGCAGCTTGGGGGACCCGGGATCCGAATTAGAGACCCAGTACTTC. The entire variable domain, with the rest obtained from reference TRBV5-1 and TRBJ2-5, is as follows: KAGVTQTPRYLIKTRGQQVTLSCSPISGHRSVSWYQQTPGQGLQFLFEYFSETQRNKGNFPGRFSGRQFSNSRSEMNVSTLELGDSALYLCASSLGDPGSELETQYFGPGTRLLVL.

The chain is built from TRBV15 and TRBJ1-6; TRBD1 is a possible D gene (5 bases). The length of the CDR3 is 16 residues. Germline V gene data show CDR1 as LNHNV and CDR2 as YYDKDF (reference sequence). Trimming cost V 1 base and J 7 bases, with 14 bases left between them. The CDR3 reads CATSRAGGWGNSPLHF. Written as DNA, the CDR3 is TGTGCCACCAGCAGAGCAGGCGGTTGGGGCAATTCACCCCTCCACTTT.

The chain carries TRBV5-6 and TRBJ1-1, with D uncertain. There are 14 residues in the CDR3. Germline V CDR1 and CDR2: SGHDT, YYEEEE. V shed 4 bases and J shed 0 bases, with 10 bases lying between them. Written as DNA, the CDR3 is TGTGCCAGCAGCCCCGGGCCGATGAACACTGAAGCTTTCTTT. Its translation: CASSPGPMNTEAFF.

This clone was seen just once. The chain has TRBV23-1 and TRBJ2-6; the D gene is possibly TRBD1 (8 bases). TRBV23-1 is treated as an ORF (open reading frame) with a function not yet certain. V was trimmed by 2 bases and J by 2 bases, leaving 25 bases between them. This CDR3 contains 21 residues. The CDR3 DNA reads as TGCGCCAGCAGTCAACCCTTTGGGTCGGACAGGGAGGGGCCTGGGGCCAACGTCCTGACTTTC. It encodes CASSQPFGSDREGPGANVLTF.

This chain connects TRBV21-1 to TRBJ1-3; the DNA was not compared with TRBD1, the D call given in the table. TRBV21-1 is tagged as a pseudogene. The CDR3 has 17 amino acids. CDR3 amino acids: CASSKNEGQGDGNTIYF. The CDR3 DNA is TGTGCCAGCAGCAAAAATGAGGGACAGGGGGATGGAAACACCATATATTTT.

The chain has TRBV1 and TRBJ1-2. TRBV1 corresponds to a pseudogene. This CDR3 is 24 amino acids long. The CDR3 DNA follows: TGCACCAGCAGCCAACCCCGAGTGGGTTGCAGGGCCCTAAGCACGGGACCCTTGAACTATGGCTACACCTTC. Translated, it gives CTSSQPRVGCRALSTGPLNYGYTF.

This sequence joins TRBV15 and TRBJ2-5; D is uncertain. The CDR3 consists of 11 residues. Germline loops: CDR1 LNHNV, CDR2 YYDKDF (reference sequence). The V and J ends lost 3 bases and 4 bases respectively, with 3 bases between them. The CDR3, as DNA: TGTGCCACCAGCAGCCTAGAGACCCAGTACTTC. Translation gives CATSSLETQYF.

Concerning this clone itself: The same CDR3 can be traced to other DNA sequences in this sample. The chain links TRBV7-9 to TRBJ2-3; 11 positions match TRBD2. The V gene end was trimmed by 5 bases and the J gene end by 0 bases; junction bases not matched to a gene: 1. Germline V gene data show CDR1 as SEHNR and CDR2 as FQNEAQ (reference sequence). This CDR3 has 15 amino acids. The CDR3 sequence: CASSRTSGSTDTQYF. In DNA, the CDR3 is TGTGCCAGCAGCAGGACTAGCGGGAGCACAGATACGCAGTATTTT. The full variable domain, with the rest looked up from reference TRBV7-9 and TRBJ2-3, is DTGVSQNPRHKITKRGQNVTFRCDPISEHNRLYWYRQTLGQGPEFLTYFQNEAQLEKSRLLSDRFSAERPKGSFSTLEIQRTEQGDSAMYLCASSRTSGSTDTQYFGPGTRLTVL.